This is a list of T cell receptor delta chains from one sample in a study of γδ T cells in repeated Plasmodium falciparum infection. TCRdb re-processed the multiplex PCR reads using CATT. Here the sample spans tens of thousands of delta-chain clones, 1.6% being singletons. Sequencing was done on a sample of gamma-delta T cells from blood. These receptors were collected from a pool of human donors (malaria-infected and uninfected, not separated). CDR3s include the opening cysteine and the closing phenylalanine or tryptophan. The D gene is left open where the match is weak. Clone size is given for some rows only: seen once, a few or many times, or a class if the clone is expanded.

d_call: TRDD3; clone_size: many; v_call: TRDV1; j_call: TRDJ1; cdr3_nt: TGTGCTCTTGGGGAAATTGGACTAAGTACCCTTACTGGGGGATGTTCCGACAAACTCATCTTT; cdr3_aa: CALGEIGLSTLTGGCSDKLIF
d_call: TRDD3; clone_size: many; v_call: TRDV1; j_call: TRDJ1; cdr3_nt: TGTGCTCTTGGGGAACTGATGACTCTACTGGGGGATACTGGCACCGATAAACTCATCTTT; cdr3_aa: CALGELMTLLGDTGTDKLIF
d_call: TRDD3; clone_size: many; v_call: TRDV1; j_call: TRDJ1; cdr3_nt: TGTGCTCTTGGGGAAGGGCTTCTGGGGGATACGCCCGTTGAAGGCACCGATAAACTCATCTTT; cdr3_aa: CALGEGLLGDTPVEGTDKLIF
d_call: TRDD3; clone_size: -; v_call: TRDV1; j_call: TRDJ1; cdr3_nt: TGTGCTCTTGGGGAAGGTAGAACTCCTCGGGGATACTACACCGATAGACTCATCTTT; cdr3_aa: CALGEGRTPRGYYTDRLIF
d_call: -; clone_size: many; v_call: TRDV1; j_call: TRDJ2; cdr3_nt: TGTGCTCTTCATGGACCAGGCCTCCCACCCCCGATACGCAAGACAGCACAACTCTTCTTT; cdr3_aa: CALHGPGLPPPIRKTAQLFF
d_call: -; clone_size: many; v_call: TRDV1; j_call: TRDJ1; cdr3_nt: TGTGCTCTTGGGGAACTAGTGGGGAGCCTTTACACCGATAAACTCATCTTT; cdr3_aa: CALGELVGSLYTDKLIF
d_call: -; clone_size: many; v_call: TRDV2; j_call: TRDJ1; cdr3_nt: TGTGCCTGTGACCCTATGTACACCGATAAACTCATCTTT; cdr3_aa: CACDPMYTDKLIF
d_call: TRDD3; clone_size: many; v_call: TRDV2; j_call: TRDJ1; cdr3_nt: TGTGCCTGTGACACCGTTGGGTTACTGGGGGATACAGAATTTCCCCTCACCGATAAACTCATCTTT; cdr3_aa: CACDTVGLLGDTEFPLTDKLIF
d_call: -; clone_size: medium-sized; v_call: TRDV1; j_call: TRDJ1; cdr3_nt: TGTGCTCTTGGGGTTTTCCTACGAGGGATACGCAAGTACACCGATAAACTCATCTTT; cdr3_aa: CALGVFLRGIRKYTDKLIF
d_call: TRDD2; clone_size: few; v_call: TRDV1; j_call: TRDJ4; cdr3_nt: TGTGCTCTTGGGTCCGTCTTCCTACCCGAGGGGCTGAGACCCCTGATCTTT; cdr3_aa: CALGSVFLPEGLRPLIF
d_call: -; clone_size: many; v_call: TRDV1; j_call: TRDJ1; cdr3_nt: TGTGCTCTTGGGGAACTGTGTTTCCTGTACACCGATAAACTCATATTT; cdr3_aa: CALGELCFLYTDKLIF
d_call: TRDD3; clone_size: many; v_call: TRDV1; j_call: TRDJ1; cdr3_nt: TGTGCTCTTGGGGATCCCATTCTTGCCGTACTGGGGGATACCTCGGGCGATAAACTCATCTTT; cdr3_aa: CALGDPILAVLGDTSGDKLIF
d_call: TRDD2; clone_size: -; v_call: TRDV1; j_call: TRDJ1; cdr3_nt: TGTGCTCTTGAGGAATTTCCTACCTGTGCTGGGATCGATAAACTCATCTTT; cdr3_aa: CALEEFPTCAGIDKLIF
d_call: TRDD3; clone_size: many; v_call: TRDV1; j_call: TRDJ1; cdr3_nt: TGTGCTCTTGGGGAAAAGACGGCCCCCGGGATGTACTGGGGGATACTTTCGGATAAACTCATCTTT; cdr3_aa: CALGEKTAPGMYWGILSDKLIF
d_call: TRDD3; clone_size: many; v_call: TRDV1; j_call: TRDJ1; cdr3_nt: TGTGCTCTTGGGGTCCCCATTTCCCGTACTGGGGGCCACTGCTGCGATAAACTCATCTTT; cdr3_aa: CALGVPISRTGGHCCDKLIF
d_call: -; clone_size: many; v_call: TRDV1; j_call: TRDJ1; cdr3_nt: TGTGCTCTTGGGGAACTAGTTCTAATTGACCCTCGGGGGGGTGCCACCGATAAACTCATCTTT; cdr3_aa: CALGELVLIDPRGGATDKLIF
d_call: -; clone_size: medium-sized; v_call: TRDV1; j_call: TRDJ1; cdr3_nt: TGTGCTCTTGGGGAACTGGCTTGGATACCGTACACCGATAAACTCATCTTT; cdr3_aa: CALGELAWIPYTDKLIF
d_call: TRDD3; clone_size: few; v_call: TRDV2; j_call: TRDJ3; cdr3_nt: TGTGCCTGTGATTGCCTACTGGGGGACTCGGAGTTTGGCTCCTGGGACACCCGACAGATGTTTTTC; cdr3_aa: CACDCLLGDSEFGSWDTRQMFF
d_call: -; clone_size: medium-sized; v_call: TRDV1; j_call: TRDJ1; cdr3_nt: TGTGCTCTTGGGGAACAACCTACCCTGTACACCGATAAACTCATCTTT; cdr3_aa: CALGEQPTLYTDKLIF
d_call: TRDD3; clone_size: many; v_call: TRDV1; j_call: TRDJ1; cdr3_nt: TGTGCTCTTGGGGAGTCCTTCCCCGACGGATACTGGGGGATACCCGATAAACTCACCTTT; cdr3_aa: CALGESFPDGYWGIPDKLTF
d_call: TRDD3; clone_size: many; v_call: TRDV1; j_call: TRDJ2; cdr3_nt: TGTGCTCTTGGGTCGTCCCTCGGCTGGGCTTACTGGGGGATACGCTTTGCTTTGACAGCACAACTCTTCTTT; cdr3_aa: CALGSSLGWAYWGIRFALTAQLFF
d_call: -; clone_size: many; v_call: TRDV1; j_call: TRDJ1; cdr3_nt: TGTGCTCTTGGGGAACCCTACTTCCTCATATCGGACACCGATAAACTCATCTTT; cdr3_aa: CALGEPYFLISDTDKLIF
d_call: TRDD3; clone_size: many; v_call: TRDV1; j_call: TRDJ1; cdr3_nt: TGTGCTCTTGGGGAACTGTGGCGCCAGGGACGTCTGGGGGACAAAAGAAGTCGACTCATCTTT; cdr3_aa: CALGELWRQGRLGDKRSRLIF
d_call: TRDD3; clone_size: many; v_call: TRDV1; j_call: TRDJ1; cdr3_nt: TGTGCTCTTGGGGAACGAACATCCCTACCTAGGGGGATGGTAACCGATAAACTCATCTTT; cdr3_aa: CALGERTSLPRGMVTDKLIF
d_call: TRDD3; clone_size: many; v_call: TRDV1; j_call: TRDJ1; cdr3_nt: TGTGCTCTTGGAGACTCCGCCACTTCCCACCTAAATACTGGGGAGGTGAACGATAGACTCATCTTT; cdr3_aa: CALGDSATSHLNTGEVNDRLIF
d_call: -; clone_size: many; v_call: TRDV1; j_call: TRDJ1; cdr3_nt: TGTGCTCTTTTGGGATTTGATAAACTCATCTTT; cdr3_aa: CALLGFDKLIF
d_call: TRDD3; clone_size: many; v_call: TRDV2; j_call: TRDJ1; cdr3_nt: TGTGCCTGTGTTGCCTTACTGGGGGATACGTTCACCGATAAACTCATCTTT; cdr3_aa: CACVALLGDTFTDKLIF
d_call: TRDD3; clone_size: medium-sized; v_call: TRDV1; j_call: TRDJ1; cdr3_nt: TGTGCTCTTGGGTCCTACGAGGGGGACTGGGGGAGCCGGTACACCGATAAACTCATCTTT; cdr3_aa: CALGSYEGDWGSRYTDKLIF
d_call: -; clone_size: many; v_call: TRDV1; j_call: TRDJ1; cdr3_nt: TGTGCTCTTGGGGAACATGGTGGATCTTCCTACCGGGGGATACAGGGCGATAAACTCATCTTT; cdr3_aa: CALGEHGGSSYRGIQGDKLIF
d_call: TRDD3; clone_size: -; v_call: TRDV1; j_call: TRDJ1; cdr3_nt: TGTGCTCTTGGGTGCGCAGGAGGATACGGTCCTCCGTACACCGATAAACTCATCTTT; cdr3_aa: CALGCAGGYGPPYTDKLIF
d_call: TRDD3; clone_size: many; v_call: TRDV2; j_call: TRDJ1; cdr3_nt: TGTGCCTGTGACACCCTGGGGGTTAACACCGATAAACTCATCTTT; cdr3_aa: CACDTLGVNTDKLIF
d_call: TRDD3; clone_size: medium-sized; v_call: TRDV1; j_call: TRDJ1; cdr3_nt: TGTGCTCTTGGGGAGGGGCCCTTTGTGGCGCTACGTTACTGGGGGGATAAACTCATCTTT; cdr3_aa: CALGEGPFVALRYWGDKLIF
d_call: TRDD3; clone_size: medium-sized; v_call: TRDV2; j_call: TRDJ1; cdr3_nt: TGTGCCTGTGACTCACTGGGGGATACGGGGGACACCGATAAACTCATCTTT; cdr3_aa: CACDSLGDTGDTDKLIF
d_call: -; clone_size: medium-sized; v_call: TRDV1; j_call: TRDJ1; cdr3_nt: TGTGCTCTTGGGGTCCCTTCGTGGGTCTATAAACTCATCTTT; cdr3_aa: CALGVPSWVYKLIF
d_call: -; clone_size: few; v_call: TRAV29/DV5; j_call: TRDJ1; cdr3_nt: TGTGCGGCAAGCGCCGGGTTCCTACGCGGGATACGGAACCAGTACACCGATAAACTCATCTTT; cdr3_aa: CAASAGFLRGIRNQYTDKLIF